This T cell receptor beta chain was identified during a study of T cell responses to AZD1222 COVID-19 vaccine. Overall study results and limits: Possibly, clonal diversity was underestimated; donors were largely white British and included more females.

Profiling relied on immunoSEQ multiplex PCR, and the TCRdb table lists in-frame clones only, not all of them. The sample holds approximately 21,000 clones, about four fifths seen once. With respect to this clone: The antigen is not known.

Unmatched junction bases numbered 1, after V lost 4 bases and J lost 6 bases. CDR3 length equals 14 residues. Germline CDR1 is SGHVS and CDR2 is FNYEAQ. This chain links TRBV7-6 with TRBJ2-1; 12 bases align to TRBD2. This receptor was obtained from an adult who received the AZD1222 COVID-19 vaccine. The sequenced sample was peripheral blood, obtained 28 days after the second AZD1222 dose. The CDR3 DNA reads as TGTGCCAGCAGCTGGACTAGCGGGACCAATGAGCAGTTCTTC. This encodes CASSWTSGTNEQFF.